This T cell receptor (beta chain) was sequenced during a study of T cell clonality in common variable immunodeficiency. Study-wide findings and caveats: Fewer deletions and N-nucleotide insertions were reportedly seen in common variable immunodeficiency TCR beta sequences. Fewer TCRbeta clones were shared among CVID subjects than controls. What drives increased CVID clonality needs T cell subpopulation sequencing.

CVID and control samples used equivalent genomic DNA input. Assay used: immunoSEQ multiplex PCR; TCRdb lists only in-frame clones, some missing. The specimen has tens of thousands of clones, none found just once. This clone was seen repeatedly, ten times or more. The antigen is undetermined. The sequencing input was peripheral blood mononuclear cells. This sequence was found in a person between 18 and 69 years old in good health.

This CDR3 reads CAWSYGTGSSPLHF. CDR3 DNA (partial): TGTGCCTGGAGCTATGGGACAGGGTCTTCACCC. The rearrangement uses TRBV30 and TRBJ1-6; 9 nucleotides agree with TRBD1. The read ends 3 residues early relative to the CDR3; the germline J gene fills the gap. V was clipped by 3 bases and J by 9 bases; unmatched bases: 6. Germline V gene sequence: CDR1 GTSNPN, CDR2 SVGIG (reference sequence). The CDR3 is 14 residues long.